This TCR beta chain was profiled in a study of blood T cell repertoires in COVID-19 (TCRdb year 2020). With regard to the full study: Samples covering the acute and convalescent phases of COVID-19 were provided by collaborators in the United States, Italy and Spain. The material from the prospective study consisted of cDNA or gDNA derived from T cells, B-cell-depleted T cells, or PBMCs. The samples were drawn from the first 160 participants of the ongoing ImmuneRACE study and from about 1,200 subjects provided by 6 global collaborators. Subjects who had been exposed to COVID-19, were actively infected with it, or had recovered from it provided the deeply sampled blood TCRbeta repertoires that made up the dataset. Where HLA class I and class II types were available, the types were taken from metadata supplied by the sample provider, not from assay-based typing. Sample metadata almost always included a de-identified subject ID, COVID-19 status, age in years and sex. The repertoires were released in a freely available public database meant as a resource for research on the immune response to SARS-CoV-2. Broader findings and caveats from the paper: The quantity of clinical and demographic metadata differed by source and by participant and was supplied without curation.

The CDR3 spans 15 residues, from the cysteine through the phenylalanine. Here the CDR3 DNA is all that survives: 45 bases in frame from base 1. Looking up the germline V gene yields CDR1 SGHTA and CDR2 FQGNSA. Ends trimmed: V by 5 bases, J by 4 bases; bases unmatched to a gene: 8. Points on this clone: The specificity of this receptor is unknown. Base quality data are lacking; no much larger clone is found one base away.

In the prospective study, participants were 18 to 89 years old, resided in about 25 geographic areas of the United States, and were enrolled through a virtual design. Cohort assignment in the prospective study relied on participant-reported clinical history from a screening survey and a study questionnaire. Each participant in the prospective study had whole blood, serum and a nasopharyngeal or oropharyngeal swab collected by mobile phlebotomists. Participants in the prospective study had the option to provide additional blood draws and questionnaires over a 2-month period. Before DNA extraction, prospective study blood samples were shipped either frozen or at room temperature. The immunoSEQ Assay, a bias-controlled multiplex PCR, was used to amplify TCRbeta CDR3 regions from genomic DNA. The study's processing was this. The number of nucleated cells in each sample was estimated from the amplification of reference gene primers within the assay. Sequence reads were collapsed and filtered to measure the absolute abundance of every unique TCRbeta CDR3 rearrangement. Productive Simpson clonality was computed per sample as the square root of Simpson's diversity index over productive rearrangements. The table was pulled from immuneACCESS by TCRdb, which kept in-frame rearrangements only. Such tables lose some clones; where checked, under half of the loss comes from unresolved V genes, and the rest has no known cause. V, J and clone size were drawn from that table, and D and trimming were deduced from the DNA. This sample holds almost 400,000 clones; approximately 90% were observed only once. The ten largest clones add up to 0.97% of the sample.

Sequencing was done on a sample of PBMCs or T cells enriched from blood (not recorded which). This receptor was identified in a woman in her twenties or thirties with acute COVID-19. This chain is built from TRBV7-2 and TRBJ1-2; 9 nucleotides in the junction match TRBD1. The DNA sequence is TGTGCCAGCAGCCTAACCCCGGGACAGGGCTATGGCTACACCTTC. Its protein product is CASSLTPGQGYGYTF.